The clone carrying this T cell receptor beta chain has at least ten counts. Synthesis of cDNA was performed by 5'RACE using 10-nucleotide random UMIs. In each sequencing run, over 160 million TCR-beta sequences were generated from 15-18 subjects. TCRdb re-analysed the 5' RACE reads in MiXCR, keeping a single row per CDR3 protein. The sample carries about 30,000 distinct CDR3 sequences, about 16% recorded once. The time point was: technical triplicate 3. Input was 800,000 to 1,000,000 sorted T cells, either CD4+ or CD8+. The source of the sample is a study of neurological immune-mediated disorders. With 6 bases clipped from V and 2 bases from J, the junction kept 6 bases outside the gene matches. The germline gives CDR1 DFQATT, CDR2 SNEGSKA (reference sequence). The CDR3 length is 14 residues.

V gene TRBV20-1 combines with J gene TRBJ2-2; the match to TRBD2 covers 7 bases. The source of this sequence is a female donor with HTLV-1-associated myelopathy (HAM/TSP). The specimen was CD4+ T cells from blood. The CDR3 loop reads CSAFREGNTGELFF. In nucleotides, the CDR3 is TGCAGTGCATTTAGGGAGGGCAACACCGGGGAGCTGTTTTTT.